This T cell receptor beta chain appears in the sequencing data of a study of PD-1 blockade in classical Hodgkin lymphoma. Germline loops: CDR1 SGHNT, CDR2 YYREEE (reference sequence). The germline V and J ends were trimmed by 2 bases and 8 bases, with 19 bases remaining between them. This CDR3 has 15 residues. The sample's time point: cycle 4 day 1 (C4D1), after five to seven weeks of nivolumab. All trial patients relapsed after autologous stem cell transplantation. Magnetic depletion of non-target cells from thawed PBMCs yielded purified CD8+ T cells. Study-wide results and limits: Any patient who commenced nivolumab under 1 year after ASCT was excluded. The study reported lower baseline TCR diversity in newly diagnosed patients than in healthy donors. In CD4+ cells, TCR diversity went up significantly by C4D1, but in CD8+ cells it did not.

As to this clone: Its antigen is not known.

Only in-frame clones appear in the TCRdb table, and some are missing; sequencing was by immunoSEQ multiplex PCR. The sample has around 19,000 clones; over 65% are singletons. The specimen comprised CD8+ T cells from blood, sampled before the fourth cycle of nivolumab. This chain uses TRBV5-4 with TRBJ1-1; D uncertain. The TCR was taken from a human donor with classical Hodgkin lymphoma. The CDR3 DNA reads TGTGCCAGCAGCTTCGGGGTCTCCCCGCCCGGGGAAGCTTTCTTT. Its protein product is CASSFGVSPPGEAFF.